Described below is a single T cell receptor (beta chain) sequence and its context. The entry originates in a study of blood T cell repertoires in COVID-19. The CDR3 totals 14 residues. Germline loops: CDR1 SGHNT, CDR2 YYREEE (reference sequence). Trimming cost V 9 bases and J 0 bases, with 16 bases left between them. Repertoires were generated with immunoSEQ multiplex PCR, while TCRdb's copy carries only in-frame clones and drops some. This sample has nearly 95,000 clones, with approximately 74% found just once. The chain uses TRBV5-4 and TRBJ2-7; possible D gene TRBD2, 6 bases. The sequenced sample was peripheral blood. This TCR derives from a man between 65 and 85 years old with COVID-19, enrolled during active disease. CDR3 sequence reads: CATRAERASYEQYF. The DNA for the CDR3 is TGTGCCACCAGGGCGGAGCGGGCCTCCTACGAGCAGTACTTC.